This T cell receptor (beta chain) is from a study of control samples from healthy donors and cancer patients. CDR1 SGHVS and CDR2 FQNEAQ come from the germline V gene. The CDR3 sequence is 16 residues long. V dropped 1 base and J dropped 0 bases, with 10 bases sitting between them. TCRdb's copy holds only in-frame clones and misses some; the assay was immunoSEQ multiplex PCR. The sample records some 120,000 clones, 89% being singletons. The receptor's source is a man between 45 and 60 years old in good health. The V gene is TRBV7-8, the J gene TRBJ2-1, with D perhaps being TRBD1 or TRBD2 (5 bases each). The sequenced sample consisted of blood. CDR3 nucleotides: TGTGCCAGCAGCTTAGTCCCGGGGCGCTCCTACAATGAGCAGTTCTTC. Amino acids: CASSLVPGRSYNEQFF.